Listed below are T cell receptor beta chains from one sample, sequenced in a study of cytotoxic CD8 clonotypes in ibrutinib-treated CLL. Repertoires were generated with immunoSEQ multiplex PCR, while TCRdb's copy carries only in-frame clones and drops some. The sample lists roughly 160,000 clones; 70% to 85% were seen once. Specimen: PBMCs, collected after 24 months of ibrutinib treatment. The receptors derive from a human donor with chronic lymphocytic leukemia. Each CDR3 is given with its conserved first and last residue. Fields, in order: J gene, clone size, V gene, CDR3 protein. Clone size is shown for a subset of rows, as once, few, many or a class of expanded clone.

J: TRBJ2-3; size: .; V: TRBV7-9; CDR3: CASGPGTSTDTQYF
J: TRBJ1-2; size: .; V: TRBV6-6; CDR3: CASTLDRTLLTF
J: TRBJ1-1; size: .; V: TRBV4-3; CDR3: CASSRDKGSTAIRAFF
J: TRBJ2-1; size: .; V: TRBV5-5; CDR3: CASSPQRQSGNEQFF
J: TRBJ1-1; size: .; V: TRBV29-1; CDR3: CSGDRGLRGNTEAFF
J: TRBJ1-1; size: .; V: TRBV29-1; CDR3: CSGSGHLNTEAFF
J: TRBJ1-5; size: .; V: TRBV6-6; CDR3: CASSYGDGTNQPQHF
J: TRBJ1-1; size: .; V: TRBV6-5; CDR3: CASSRTGDNPEAFF
J: TRBJ2-5; size: .; V: TRBV6-5; CDR3: CAHGGIETQYF
J: TRBJ2-5; size: .; V: TRBV5-6; CDR3: CASSHYGQETQYF
J: TRBJ1-2; size: once; V: TRBV9; CDR3: CASSVVHSRTPYYGYTF
J: TRBJ1-2; size: once; V: TRBV25-1; CDR3: CASSDPRTGDEGYTF
J: TRBJ1-2; size: many; V: TRBV30; CDR3: CAWGINYGYTF
J: TRBJ2-7; size: .; V: TRBV6-5; CDR3: CASTLLRGPPMVEYF
J: TRBJ1-6; size: .; V: TRBV18; CDR3: CASSTAGRGQSPLHF
J: TRBJ2-7; size: once; V: TRBV28; CDR3: CASSFIISEAFPEYF
J: TRBJ2-3; size: .; V: TRBV7-3; CDR3: CASSFGGNTQYF
J: TRBJ1-1; size: .; V: TRBV5-4; CDR3: CASSTPGRMSIRNTEAFF
J: TRBJ1-4; size: .; V: TRBV6-6; CDR3: CASSYSRDGQGEKLFF
J: TRBJ2-3; size: .; V: TRBV4-3; CDR3: CASSQEAPSGRISLTQYF
J: TRBJ2-3; size: .; V: TRBV5-1; CDR3: CASSPLGGGPGDTQYF
J: TRBJ1-6; size: .; V: TRBV13; CDR3: CASSFIRGMGSYNSPLHF
J: TRBJ1-3; size: .; V: TRBV6-6; CDR3: CASSLPTESGNTIYF